This T cell receptor (beta chain) was sequenced in a study of CD8 T cells in ankylosing spondylitis. Quantitative 5'-RACE was performed with molecular barcodes, and it yielded the TCR beta libraries. Using its own MiXCR run on the 5' RACE reads, TCRdb lists one record per CDR3 protein. The top ten clones hold 40% to 50% of a sample with 220,000 or so distinct CDR3 sequences, 18% of them seen once. Turning to this clonotype: Its specificity is not known.

The study, taken as a whole, reports: Those disease-linked clones were CD8+; they were also relatively rare in peripheral blood. Within matched ankylosing spondylitis synovial fluid, disease-linked clones were reportedly significantly enriched. What appeared characteristic of ankylosing spondylitis blood was a TCR beta motif of 7 or 8 highly homologous variants. In synovial fluid and blood from reactive arthritis, some motif variants were previously reported.

V lost 0 bases to trimming and J lost 4 bases, with 18 bases between them. This CDR3 is built from 17 residues. Germline V gene data show CDR1 as SGHDN and CDR2 as FVKESK. This clonotype was obtained from a male donor with ankylosing spondylitis. This chain uses TRBV14 with TRBJ1-1; D is ambiguous. The specimen was blood, either unsorted or a sorted T cell fraction (not recorded which). CDR3 DNA sequence: TGTGCCAGCAGCCAAGACATATTGAGAGCGGGGAGCACTGAAGCTTTCTTT. Translating it yields CASSQDILRAGSTEAFF.